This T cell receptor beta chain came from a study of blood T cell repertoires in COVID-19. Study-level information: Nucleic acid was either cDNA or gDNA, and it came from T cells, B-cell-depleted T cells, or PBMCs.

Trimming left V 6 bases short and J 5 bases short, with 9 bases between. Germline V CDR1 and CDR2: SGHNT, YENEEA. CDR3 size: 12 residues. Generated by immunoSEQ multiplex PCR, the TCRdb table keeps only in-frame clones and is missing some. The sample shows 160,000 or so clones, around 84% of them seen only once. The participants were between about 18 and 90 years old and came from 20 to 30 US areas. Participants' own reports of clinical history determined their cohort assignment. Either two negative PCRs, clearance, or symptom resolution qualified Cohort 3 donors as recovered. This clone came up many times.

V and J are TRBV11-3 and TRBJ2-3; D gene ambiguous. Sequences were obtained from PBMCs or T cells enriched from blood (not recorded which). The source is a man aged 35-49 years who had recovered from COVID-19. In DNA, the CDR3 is TGTGCCAGCAGTCAACGCGGAGATACGCAGTATTTT. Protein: CASSQRGDTQYF.